Listed below are T cell receptor beta chains from one sample, sequenced in a study of radiotherapy plus CTLA-4 blockade in lung cancer. This table comes from immunoSEQ multiplex PCR, and its TCRdb copy is limited to in-frame clones, with some not included. This sample has tens of thousands of clones; 77% occur once, and the top ten carry 4%. The sample in question was peripheral blood, obtained from a patient treated with radiotherapy plus ipilimumab. The receptors shown here come from a human donor with non-small cell lung cancer who had a partial response to radiotherapy plus ipilimumab. Both conserved end residues are part of each CDR3.

j_gene	v_gene	CDR3aa
TRBJ2-5	TRBV19	CASRGQNQETQYF
TRBJ2-7	TRBV28	CASSSYRGYEQYF
TRBJ2-1	TRBV9	CASSVEGDRDNEQFF
TRBJ1-2	TRBV19	CASTLLRQGLYGYTF
TRBJ1-2	TRBV7-3	CASSLSPDNYGYTF
TRBJ2-3	TRBV5-6	CASSRFRGQGTTDTQYF
TRBJ2-1	TRBV9	CASSAYSGGAYNEQFF
TRBJ2-1	TRBV4-2	CASSQGRDLYNEQFF
TRBJ2-5	TRBV28	CASTPTGGLETQYF
TRBJ1-6	TRBV9	CASSPETGDLSPLHF
TRBJ2-2	TRBV5-4	CASSPGLAGGITGELFF
NA	TRBV27	CASSDIRRSYEQYF
TRBJ1-1	TRBV6-5	CASSAPPGAGTEAFF
TRBJ2-2	TRBV5-1	CASSLPGVGGELFF
TRBJ2-6	TRBV7-9	CASSPTEPPSGANVLTF
TRBJ2-5	TRBV6-5	CASRVSGGTQETQYF
TRBJ1-2	TRBV4-1	CASSQDPGVMNYGYTF
TRBJ1-5	TRBV10-3	CAISDGGNQPRHF
TRBJ2-5	TRBV7-9	CASGLYQETQYF
TRBJ2-7	TRBV11-2	CASSSRLAGVPYF
TRBJ2-7	TRBV2	CASSELSGTATYEQYF
TRBJ2-7	TRBV2	CASKGPGVYEQYF
TRBJ1-2	TRBV5-1	CASSQGTGVYGYTF
TRBJ2-7	TRBV14	CASSHRDITYEQYF
TRBJ2-3	TRBV7-2	CASSAPMGQVTDTQYF
TRBJ1-6	TRBV7-2	CASSPDRVSNSPLHF
TRBJ2-2	TRBV28	CASRVDRWTDTGELFF
TRBJ2-1	TRBV25-1	CASSVSGDYNEQFF
TRBJ1-1	TRBV6-5	CASRVSDRLNTEAFF
TRBJ2-7	TRBV11-2	CASSLAASGVYEQYF
TRBJ1-1	TRBV29-1	CSVVPFMGRGTNTEAFF
TRBJ1-2	TRBV30	CAWSNPGGRVDYGYTF
TRBJ2-3	TRBV9	CASSDRDYNTDTQYF
TRBJ2-3	TRBV6-1	CASSGIGLSGRLTDTQYF
TRBJ1-4	TRBV4-1	CASSTGAGNEKLFF
TRBJ2-3	TRBV7-9	CASRLDRVGTDTQYF
TRBJ2-7	TRBV5-1	CASSHGQGASYEQYF
TRBJ1-4	TRBV4-1	CASSHPGQKDEKLFF
TRBJ2-3	TRBV6-5	CASSWTPRGHTDTQYF
TRBJ2-1	TRBV7-3	CASSQMPGQGYEQFF
TRBJ1-3	TRBV5-4	CASSQGTQGGGNTIYF
TRBJ2-1	TRBV19	CASSTGRRLNEQFF
TRBJ2-5	TRBV19	CASSTSGGSLETQYF
TRBJ1-1	TRBV5-4	CASRMTGENTEAFF
TRBJ2-6	TRBV19	CASSTQSGANVLTF
TRBJ2-3	TRBV5-1	CASSPNSGGTDTQYF
TRBJ1-3	TRBV15	CATSRPLSGNTIYF
TRBJ1-4	TRBV5-1	CASSLAGRRDEKLFF
TRBJ1-1	TRBV7-2	CASSLVGDTNTEAFF
TRBJ1-1	TRBV5-1	CASREMNTEAFF
TRBJ1-2	TRBV27	CASSHGTSLYGYTF
TRBJ1-1	TRBV5-5	CASGRGGETEAFF
TRBJ1-1	TRBV9	CASSGTDRGVNTEAFF
TRBJ2-7	TRBV11-2	CASSAYRGSYEQYF
TRBJ2-3	TRBV11-1	CASSLPGLAGVTDTQYF
TRBJ2-1	TRBV5-1	CASSGGTGGPYNEQFF
TRBJ2-7	TRBV5-6	CASSSGQGFSEQYF
TRBJ2-5	TRBV7-7	CASSAGQHQETQYF
TRBJ1-2	TRBV7-2	CASSLDRRQGYGYTF